Below are 4 T cell receptor beta chains sequenced from a single sample in a study of blood T cell repertoires in COVID-19 (dated by TCRdb to the early 2020s). The receptor library was made with the immunoSEQ multiplex PCR assay. TCRdb re-hosts the immuneACCESS table, in-frame sequences only. Its copies lack some clones; in the studies checked, an unresolved V gene accounts for under half of them, and the cause for the rest is not known. The sample has more than 65,000 clones on record, approximately 85% of them singletons. Of the sample, over 4.5% falls within the top ten clones. Input material: peripheral blood. The receptors were sampled from an older man with acute or convalescent COVID-19.

This sequence joins TRBV7-2 and TRBJ1-4; D not certain. The germline V gene encodes CDR1 SGHTA and CDR2 FQGNSA. This CDR3 region has 15 residues. V lost 1 base to trimming and J lost 4 bases, with 10 bases between them. CDR3 residues: CASSLDPGFNEKLFF. CDR3 bases: TGTGCCAGCAGCTTAGACCCGGGATTTAATGAAAAACTGTTTTTT.

The chain recombines TRBV29-1 with TRBJ1-2, with TRBD1 matching over 7 bases. CDR3 size: 13 residues. Trimming removed 6 bases from V and 4 bases from J; junction bases left unmatched: 8. The germline V gene encodes CDR1 SQVTM and CDR2 ANQGSEA. For the CDR3, the DNA is TGCAGCGTGAGACTACAGGGGTTCTATGGCTACACCTTC. It yields the protein CSVRLQGFYGYTF.

The chain links TRBV5-6 to TRBJ1-1; D is possibly TRBD1 (6 bases). The CDR3 runs 14 residues. V shed 0 bases and J shed 4 bases, with 10 bases lying between them. The germline V gene has CDR1 SGHDT and CDR2 YYEEEE. CDR3 in amino acids: CASSLAGAATEAFF. The CDR3 coding sequence is TGTGCCAGCAGCTTGGCAGGGGCAGCCACTGAAGCTTTCTTT.

This chain links TRBV6-5 with TRBJ2-1; TRBD2 agrees at 7 bases. CDR3 length: 14 residues. V trimming: 5 bases; J trimming: 4 bases; junction bases outside the gene matches: 5. Germline V CDR1 and CDR2: MNHEY, SVGAGI. CDR3 sequence reads: CASSLTSRYNEQFF. The CDR3 coding sequence is TGTGCCAGCAGTCTGACTAGCCGGTACAATGAGCAGTTCTTC.